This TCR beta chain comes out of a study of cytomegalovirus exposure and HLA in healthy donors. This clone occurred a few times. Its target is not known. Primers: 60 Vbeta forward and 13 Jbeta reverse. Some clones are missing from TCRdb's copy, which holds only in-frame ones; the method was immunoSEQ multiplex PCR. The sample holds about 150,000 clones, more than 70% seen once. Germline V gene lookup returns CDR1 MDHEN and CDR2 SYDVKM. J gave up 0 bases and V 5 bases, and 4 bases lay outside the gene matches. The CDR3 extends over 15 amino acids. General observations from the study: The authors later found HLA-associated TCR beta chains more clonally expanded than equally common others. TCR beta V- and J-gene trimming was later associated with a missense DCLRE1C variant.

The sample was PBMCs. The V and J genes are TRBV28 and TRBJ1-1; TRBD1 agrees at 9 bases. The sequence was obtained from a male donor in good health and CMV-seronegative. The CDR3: CASSPGTGMNTEAFF. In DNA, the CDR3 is TGTGCCAGCAGTCCAGGGACAGGGATGAACACTGAAGCTTTCTTT.